This T cell receptor beta chain was captured in a study of T cell responses to AZD1222 COVID-19 vaccine (dated by TCRdb to the early 2020s). About the full investigation: A total of more than 230 trial participants underwent TCR sequencing, of whom about 200 had received two doses of AZD1222 and some 26 had received two doses of the MenACWY control vaccine. Trial participants were enrolled into age subgroups of 18-55, 56-69 and 70-plus years, which contained roughly 150, 30 and 60 TCR-sequenced participants, respectively. Overall study outcomes, separate from this receptor: Epitopes outside the regions mutated in the B.1.351 and B.1.1.7 variants were reportedly recognized by nearly half of the unique spike-specific TCRs. Because no day 14 peak-response samples were available, repertoires were characterized only after the peak T cell response. The vaccine-associated CD4 TCRs covered the entire spike protein, and the dominant responses fell in regions 160-218 and 743-854. A significant rise in spike-specific TCR breadth and depth was observed after two AZD1222 doses relative to day 0 and relative to MenACWY recipients. Only five to seven AZD1222 recipients were SARS-CoV-2 seropositive at baseline, limiting conclusions about previously exposed vaccinees. Participants were mostly white British and included more females than males, and it was suggested by the authors that clonal diversity may have been underestimated. In the small 56-69-year group, the increase in depth fell short of significance, most likely because of low power.

The time point label on this specimen signifies: about 28 days (+/-7) after the second vaccine dose. AZD1222 recipients with second doses at about 4 weeks or about 12 weeks were pooled, because spike-specific TCR depth and breadth did not differ between schedules. Vaccinee samples were obtained from the UK trials COV001 and COV002, which included a single-blind randomized controlled phase 2/3 trial of AZD1222 (ChAdOx1 nCoV-19) in healthy adults. For TCRbeta chain sequencing, PBMC samples were collected from trial participants at day 0 and at day 28 after the second dose. The CDR3 regions of human TCRbeta chains were subjected to immunosequencing. In the original analysis: Repertoire TCRs were checked for matches against a reference library of SARS-CoV-2-specific TCRs that had been generated using the MIRA antigen-specificity platform. Breadth meant the fraction of unique TCRs that were SARS-CoV-2-associated, whereas depth meant the fraction of total T cells that were SARS-CoV-2-associated. Using the MIRA data, each spike-specific TCR was assigned both to the spike region to which the TCR was reactive and to a CD4 or CD8 class. Log10-transformed breadth and depth values were compared by one-way ANOVA with Sidak's multiple comparisons tests. TCRdb holds this immuneACCESS table with in-frame rearrangements only. Some clones are missing; in checked studies, unresolved V genes explain under half, and the rest has no known cause. The DNA was the basis for D and trimming; V, J and clone size are from that table. The sample table records 110,000 to 150,000 clones; around 92% of these occur just once. Roughly 3.5% of the sample goes to the ten largest clones.

As regards this clone: Its specific antigen is unknown. There are no base qualities to consult, and no much larger clone falls within one base.

The germline V gene yields MDHEN for CDR1 and SYDVKM for CDR2. Trimming at the junction amounts to 6 bases on V and 2 bases on J, and the germline ends lie 16 bases apart. From cysteine to phenylalanine, the CDR3 is 16 amino acids long. The entry retains the CDR3 DNA only, 48 bases that are in frame from base 1. The receptor chain draws on TRBV28 and TRBJ2-2, and possibly TRBD1, on 6 matching bases. This receptor was obtained from an adult who received the AZD1222 COVID-19 vaccine. The starting material was peripheral blood, obtained 28 days after the second AZD1222 dose. The nucleotide sequence reads TGTGCCAGCAGACCTCATACAGGGTTCAACACCGGGGAGCTGTTTTTT. It encodes CASRPHTGFNTGELFF.